A single sample gave rise to the 14 T cell receptor beta chains below, sequenced in a study of blood T cell repertoires in COVID-19. Profiled with immunoSEQ multiplex PCR; TCRdb holds only in-frame clones, not every one. The repertoire has about 140,000 clones, about nine tenths of them found once; the top ten carry under 12%. Material: peripheral blood. The receptors shown here come from a man aged 50-59 years with active or convalescent COVID-19.

A single count supports this clone. The V and J genes are TRBV28 and TRBJ2-3; D is possibly TRBD2 (6 bases). Trimming stripped 3 bases from V and 2 bases from J, with 9 bases between. The CDR3 covers 14 residues. Germline loops: CDR1 MDHEN, CDR2 SYDVKM. CDR3 region: CASSLRDFTDTQYF. CDR3 DNA: TGTGCCAGCAGTTTGAGGGACTTCACAGATACGCAGTATTTT.

V gene TRBV19 combines with J gene TRBJ2-1, with 7 bases aligning to TRBD2. The germline V gene encodes CDR1 LNHDA and CDR2 SQIVND (reference sequence). The CDR3 is made up of 15 amino acids. V dropped 6 bases and J dropped 9; count of bases not matched to a gene: 14. The CDR3 nucleotides read TGTGCCAGTAGACCCATGGGGCGGGAGTATCCTGAGCAGTTCTTC. It translates to CASRPMGREYPEQFF.

V usage is TRBV7-9 and J usage is TRBJ1-4; D gene unclear. The CDR3 consists of 15 residues. Germline V CDR1 and CDR2: SEHNR, FQNEAQ (reference sequence). The V end was cut by 6 bases, the J end by 7 bases, with 18 bases between. The CDR3 sequence: CASSLGEGVVEKLFF. CDR3 sequence (DNA): TGTGCCAGCAGTCTCGGCGAGGGAGTGGTTGAAAAACTGTTTTTT.

The chain combines TRBV5-1 with TRBJ2-3; weak D call: TRBD2 (6 bases). Deletions cut 0 bases from V and 4 bases from J, with 18 bases between. This CDR3 has 17 amino acids. The germline V gene encodes CDR1 SGHRS and CDR2 YFSETQ. In DNA form, the CDR3 reads TGCGCCAGCAGCTTGGCTGCAGGACTACTGTCCTCAGATACGCAGTATTTT. This translates into CASSLAAGLLSSDTQYF.

This clone has only a few counts. The chain couples TRBV5-6 to TRBJ1-2; 7 positions match TRBD1. Looked up from germline, CDR1 is SGHDT and CDR2 is YYEEEE. The CDR3 is 13 amino acids. V shed 4 bases, J shed 5 bases, and the junction held 5 bases outside the gene matches. CDR3 nucleotides: TGTGCCAGCAGCGCCGACAGGGCGTATGGCTACACCTTC. It codes for CASSADRAYGYTF.

The chain couples TRBV24-1 to TRBJ2-2; the D is unclear. Germline V gene data show CDR1 as KGHDR and CDR2 as SFDVKD. The CDR3 is made up of 14 amino acids. V was clipped by 4 bases and J by 0 bases, with 5 bases between them. CDR3 sequence: CATSDAPNTGELFF. The CDR3 nucleotides are TGTGCCACCAGTGACGCGCCGAACACCGGGGAGCTGTTTTTT.

V and J are TRBV5-1 and TRBJ2-7; 9 nucleotides line up with TRBD2. J was trimmed by 3 bases and V by 5 bases; bases with no gene match: 9. The germline gives CDR1 SGHRS, CDR2 YFSETQ. The CDR3 loop spans 15 amino acids. CDR3 DNA sequence: TGCGCCAGCAGGATGGCGGCTAGCGGGAACTACGAGCAGTACTTC. This gives the protein CASRMAASGNYEQYF.

About this clone: This CDR3 is also generated by other DNA sequences in the sample. V and J are TRBV5-1 and TRBJ2-7; D remains unclear. CDR1 is SGHRS, CDR2 YFSETQ, per germline. The ends were cut back, 0 bases at V and 2 bases at J, with 9 bases in the middle. The CDR3 length is 14 residues. CDR3 residues: CASSLGGSAYEQYF. In DNA form, the CDR3 reads TGCGCCAGCAGCTTGGGCGGCAGTGCCTACGAGCAGTACTTC.

V is TRBV18 and J is TRBJ2-5; 10 bases fit TRBD1. The V and J ends lost 2 bases and 5 bases, in that order; junction bases with no gene match: 11. Germline V gives CDR1 KGHSH, CDR2 LQKENI. The CDR3 runs to 17 residues. CDR3 protein: CASSPFFGTGVSETQYF. The CDR3 DNA is TGTGCCAGCTCACCATTTTTCGGGACAGGGGTTTCCGAGACCCAGTACTTC. The full variable domain, completed using reference TRBV18 and TRBJ2-5, is NAGVMQNPRHLVRRRGQEARLRCSPMKGHSHVYWYRQLPEEGLKFMVYLQKENIIDESGMPKERFSAEFPKEGPSILRIQQVVRGDSAAYFCASSPFFGTGVSETQYFGPGTRLLVL.

The rearrangement joins TRBV11-2 to TRBJ2-1; 7 nucleotides line up with TRBD2. The CDR3 has 14 amino acids. Germline V gene lookup returns CDR1 SGHAT and CDR2 FQNNGV. J gave up 5 bases and V 4 bases, and 5 bases lay outside the gene matches. The CDR3 nucleotides are TGTGCCAGCAGCTGGACTAGGTTCAACAATGAGCAGTTCTTC. Protein: CASSWTRFNNEQFF.

V and J are TRBV7-2 and TRBJ2-7; a possible D gene is TRBD1 (6 bases). Germline assignment: CDR1 SGHTA and CDR2 FQGNSA. Trimming took 2 bases from V and 3 from J, leaving 8 bases between them. CDR3 length: 13 residues. CDR3 DNA: TGTGCCAGCAGCTTAAACAGGGTCTACGAGCAGTACTTC. Translation gives CASSLNRVYEQYF.

The chain has TRBV4-1 and TRBJ2-7; 8 bases align to TRBD2. J was trimmed by 9 bases and V by 4 bases; bases with no gene match: 8. CDR1 MGHRA and CDR2 YSYEKL come from the germline V gene. The CDR3 loop spans 13 amino acids. This CDR3 is CASSPGLEDRQYF. The CDR3 region has the DNA TGCGCCAGCAGCCCGGGACTAGAGGACCGGCAGTACTTC.

The V call is TRBV18, the J call TRBJ2-3, with TRBD2 identical over 12 bases. The junction had 13 bases not matched to a gene; V was cut back by 0 bases and J by 6 bases. The germline CDR1 and CDR2 sequences are KGHSH and LQKENI. This CDR3 comprises 19 residues. Written as DNA, the CDR3 is TGTGCCAGCTCACCACCCCCACTGACTAGCGGGAGAAGAGGGGATACGCAGTATTTT. Translating gives CASSPPPLTSGRRGDTQYF. The full variable domain, rest sourced from reference TRBV18 and TRBJ2-3, is NAGVMQNPRHLVRRRGQEARLRCSPMKGHSHVYWYRQLPEEGLKFMVYLQKENIIDESGMPKERFSAEFPKEGPSILRIQQVVRGDSAAYFCASSPPPLTSGRRGDTQYFGPGTRLTVL.

Only one count was recorded for this clone. This rearrangement joins TRBV4-1 to TRBJ1-1, with a tentative D call TRBD1 (5 bases). Germline V lookup: CDR1 MGHRA, CDR2 YSYEKL. Trimming stripped 0 bases from V and 1 base from J, with 12 bases between. The CDR3 runs to 16 residues. CDR3: CASSQEPHRRNTEAFF. DNA of the CDR3: TGCGCCAGCAGCCAAGAACCCCACAGGAGGAACACTGAAGCTTTCTTT.